This T cell receptor (delta chain) was captured in a study of Vδ1+ human thymocytes. Extracted RNA was reverse transcribed into cDNA. Multiplex PCR used pooled V-gene forward primers and a constant-region reverse primer to amplify CDR3s. TCRdb re-identified clones in the multiplex PCR reads via CATT. The repertoire has roughly 76,000 delta-chain clones, roughly a third of them found once; the top ten carry about 0.24%. Study-wide points: Thymic TRG and TRD repertoires appeared highly polyclonal.

Germline CDR1 TSWWSYY, CDR2 QGS. The CDR3 is 20 amino acids. V lost 0 bases and J lost 3; bases outside the gene matches: 15. With respect to this clone: What it recognizes is unknown.

The clonotype comes from a boy younger than two who had congenital heart surgery. The sample comprised Vdelta1+ gamma-delta thymocytes from the thymus. Documented subset: FACS-sorted CD3+ TCRalphabeta- TCRVdelta1+ TCRVdelta2- thymocytes. J is TRDJ1 and V is TRDV1; TRDD3 matches at 11 bases. CDR3 amino acids: CALGELSYHSGGYWPDKLIF. CDR3 DNA sequence: TGTGCTCTTGGGGAACTATCCTACCATTCTGGGGGATACTGGCCCGATAAACTCATCTTT.